One and the same sample provided the 25 T cell receptor beta chains below, sequenced in a study of beta chain features in type 1 diabetes. Expressed TCRB transcripts were sequenced because the isolated RNA had all been reverse transcribed beforehand. Only in-frame clones appear in the TCRdb table, and some are missing; sequencing was by immunoSEQ multiplex PCR. The sample has over 300,000 clones, 6.5% to 10% seen once; the top ten hold less than 0.45%. Sequenced input: central memory CD4+ T cells from blood. The receptors derive from a woman in her late teens or twenties in good health.

The chain has TRBV14 and TRBJ2-1; D is uncertain. Per germline, CDR1 SGHDN and CDR2 FVKESK. The CDR3 is 16 residues long. V was trimmed by 1 base and J by 8 bases, leaving 18 bases between them. CDR3 sequence reads: CASSQVHTGETDEQFF. The CDR3 nucleotides are TGTGCCAGCAGCCAAGTCCATACGGGCGAGACGGATGAGCAGTTCTTC.

The J gene is TRBJ1-1, the V gene TRBV20-1; a weak D match, TRBD1 (6 bases). The CDR3 is 11 amino acids. Germline V gives CDR1 DFQATT, CDR2 SNEGSKA (reference sequence). V lost 1 base to trimming and J lost 11 bases, with 11 bases between them. The CDR3 region has the DNA TGCAGTGCTAGAGCCGAGGGGGTGGCTTTCTTT. Translating it yields CSARAEGVAFF.

The chain joins TRBV7-2 to TRBJ1-5; 8 nucleotides align to TRBD1. Per the germline V gene, CDR1 is SGHTA and CDR2 is FQGNSA. The length of the CDR3 is 15 residues. Losses at the gene ends were 5 bases for V and 3 bases for J; bases not matched to a gene: 6. The CDR3 DNA reads TGTGCCAGCAGCACGACAGGGGCAAACAATCAGCCCCAGCATTTT. It translates to CASSTTGANNQPQHF. The entire variable domain, with the rest obtained from reference TRBV7-2 and TRBJ1-5, is as follows: GAGVSQSPSNKVTEKGKDVELRCDPISGHTALYWYRQSLGQGLEFLIYFQGNSAPDKSGLPSDRFSAERTGGSVSTLTIQRTQQEDSAVYLCASSTTGANNQPQHFGDGTRLSIL.

This clone has more than one count but fewer than ten. The gene calls are TRBV5-6 and TRBJ2-5; D call uncertain. V gave up 0 bases and J gave up 3 bases, with 9 bases separating them. The CDR3 covers 14 residues. Germline values: CDR1 SGHDT, CDR2 YYEEEE. This CDR3 is CASSLVTTEETQYF. The CDR3 bases are TGTGCCAGCAGCTTGGTTACAACCGAAGAGACCCAGTACTTC.

V and J are TRBV7-2 and TRBJ2-1, with 12 bases lining up with TRBD2. V lost 3 bases to trimming and J lost 5 bases; unmatched junction nucleotides: 5. The CDR3 contains 16 residues. Germline CDR1 SGHTA, CDR2 FQGNSA. The CDR3 region is CASSFRLAGVHNEQFF. DNA for the CDR3: TGTGCCAGCAGCTTCAGACTAGCGGGAGTCCACAATGAGCAGTTCTTC.

Only a few counts were recorded for this clone. The J gene is TRBJ2-1, the V gene TRBV2, with 8 bases fitting TRBD1. The J segment lost 0 bases and the V segment lost 6 bases, leaving 4 bases of the junction unmatched. CDR3 length equals 15 residues. Germline V gene lookup returns CDR1 SNHLY and CDR2 FYNNEI. In DNA, the CDR3 is TGTGCCAGCAGACAACAGGGGGGCTCCTACAATGAGCAGTTCTTC. Translated: CASRQQGGSYNEQFF.

This clone appeared a few times. J is TRBJ2-2 and V is TRBV14; D perhaps matches TRBD2 (6 bases). From germline, CDR1 is SGHDN and CDR2 FVKESK. V lost 4 bases and J lost 7, with 10 bases in between. This CDR3 is built from 13 residues. This CDR3 reads CASSRREIGELFF. The CDR3 DNA sequence: TGTGCCAGCAGCCGTCGGGAGATCGGGGAGCTGTTTTTT.

This clone has only a few counts. The chain combines TRBV11-1 with TRBJ2-2, with 9 bases identical to TRBD2. Germline trimming cut 7 bases from V and 4 bases from J; bases unmatched to any gene: 7. This CDR3 region has 15 residues. CDR1 and CDR2 from the germline V gene are SGHAT and FQDESV (reference sequence). CDR3 region: CASTPIAGVTGELFF. The CDR3 DNA sequence: TGTGCCAGCACCCCCATAGCGGGAGTCACCGGGGAGCTGTTTTTT.

This clone appeared a few times. The chain uses TRBV9 and TRBJ1-1, with a weak D call TRBD1 (5 bases). V shed 1 base and J shed 1 base, with 5 bases lying between them. The CDR3 loop spans 13 amino acids. The germline gives CDR1 SGDLS, CDR2 YYNGEE. The CDR3 sequence is CASSVTGNTEAFF. The CDR3 DNA reads TGTGCCAGCAGCGTAACAGGGAACACTGAAGCTTTCTTT. The entire variable domain, with the rest obtained from reference TRBV9 and TRBJ1-1, is as follows: DSGVTQTPKHLITATGQRVTLRCSPRSGDLSVYWYQQSLDQGLQFLIQYYNGEERAKGNILERFSAQQFPDLHSELNLSSLELGDSALYFCASSVTGNTEAFFGQGTRLTVV.

This clone was detected a few times. The rearrangement joins TRBV6-5 to TRBJ2-3; 11 bases map to TRBD2. The germline V gene has CDR1 MNHEY and CDR2 SVGAGI. CDR3 size: 13 residues. Germline trimming cut 6 bases from V and 5 bases from J; bases unmatched to any gene: 1. DNA of the CDR3: TGTGCCAGCAGGCTAGCGGGAGGAGATACGCAGTATTTT. Its translation: CASRLAGGDTQYF.

Of note for this clone: The junction differs from germline at one of its ends, possibly a read error. The CDR3, as DNA: TGTGCCAGCTCAGTAGCGGGAGGGTCCTTCAATGAGCAGTTCTTC. Its protein is CASSVAGGSFNEQFF. The J gene is TRBJ2-1, the V gene TRBV18, with 11 bases fitting TRBD2. The CDR3 length is 15 residues. CDR1 and CDR2 (germline): KGHSH, LQKENI.

Only a few counts were recorded for this clone. The gene calls are TRBV18 and TRBJ2-1; D is unresolved. The germline V gene encodes CDR1 KGHSH and CDR2 LQKENI. CDR3 size: 14 residues. V was clipped by 2 bases and J by 9 bases, with 14 bases between them. The CDR3 nucleotides read TGTGCCAGCTCACCAGGTAGTACTCACGGTGAGCAGTTCTTC. This translates into CASSPGSTHGEQFF.

This clone has a single count. The J gene is TRBJ1-2, the V gene TRBV5-1; D might be TRBD1 (5 bases). This CDR3 region has 14 residues. V was trimmed by 3 bases and J by 4 bases, leaving 13 bases between them. Per germline, CDR1 SGHRS and CDR2 YFSETQ. CDR3 region: CASSYGTFRYGYTF. The DNA for the CDR3 is TGCGCCAGCAGCTATGGGACTTTCCGCTATGGCTACACCTTC.

The V and J genes are TRBV11-2 and TRBJ2-1; 10 bases are a match to TRBD2. Germline-derived CDR1 and CDR2 are SGHAT and FQNNGV. Germline trimming cut 2 bases from V and 8 bases from J; bases unmatched to any gene: 6. The CDR3 contains 15 residues. The CDR3, as DNA: TGTGCCAGCAGCTTACTAGCGGGAGTGGGCTATGAGCAGTTCTTC. Its protein product is CASSLLAGVGYEQFF.

This clone occurred a few times. The chain is built from TRBV7-9 and TRBJ2-5, with D possibly matching TRBD1 (5 bases). The CDR3 consists of 14 residues. V shed 1 base and J shed 5 bases, with 11 bases lying between them. Germline-derived CDR1 and CDR2 are SEHNR and FQNEAQ (reference sequence). CDR3 DNA sequence: TGTGCCAGCAGCTTAGATGTGGGGCGGGAGACCCAGTACTTC. Its protein is CASSLDVGRETQYF.

This clone has just one count. The chain has TRBV2 and TRBJ2-7; possible D gene TRBD1, 6 bases. Germline-derived CDR1 and CDR2 are SNHLY and FYNNEI. This CDR3 comprises 14 residues. Between the trimmed V and J ends, which lost 1 base and 7 bases, there was a span of 14 bases. CDR3 loop: CASSEGTVPPEQYF. Here the CDR3 DNA reads TGTGCCAGCAGTGAAGGGACAGTTCCTCCGGAGCAGTACTTC.

This clone has just a few counts. The V gene is TRBV11-2, the J gene TRBJ2-1; a weak D match, TRBD2 (6 bases). The ends were cut back, 5 bases at V and 7 bases at J, with 21 bases in the middle. The CDR3 totals 16 residues. Germline CDR1 and CDR2: SGHAT and FQNNGV. CDR3 nucleotide sequence: TGTGCCAGCAGCCCTAACCGGGCAGGGAGGTTAAATGAGCAGTTCTTC. Protein product: CASSPNRAGRLNEQFF.

The chain recombines TRBV29-1 with TRBJ2-5, with TRBD2 matching 9 bases. The CDR3 has 15 residues. Losses at the gene ends were 4 bases for V and 8 bases for J; bases not matched to a gene: 14. The germline gives CDR1 SQVTM, CDR2 ANQGSEA. CDR3: CSVAKPLAGQGTQYF. Here the CDR3 DNA reads TGCAGCGTTGCAAAGCCACTAGCGGGCCAGGGCACCCAGTACTTC.

This clone was detected only a few times. The rearrangement uses TRBV2 and TRBJ2-2; TRBD1 matches 8 bases. CDR3 size: 15 residues. V shed 5 bases and J 4 bases; nucleotides not matched to a gene: 6. Germline loops: CDR1 SNHLY, CDR2 FYNNEI. The CDR3 DNA sequence: TGTGCCAGCAGTAGTGGACAGGGAGGCACCGGGGAGCTGTTTTTT. Encoded protein: CASSSGQGGTGELFF.

This rearrangement joins TRBV7-2 to TRBJ2-3, with D uncertain. Germline CDR1 SGHTA, CDR2 FQGNSA. With 5 bases removed from V and 1 base from J, the gap between germline ends came to 7 bases. This CDR3 has 13 amino acids. CDR3 protein: CASSPWGTDTQYF. CDR3 in DNA: TGTGCCAGCAGCCCTTGGGGCACAGATACGCAGTATTTT.

In this sample, this clone turned up a few times. CDR3 nucleotides: TGCGCCAGTAGTCAGACTAGCGGCAAACGGGGGGAGACCCAGTACTTC. Amino acids: CASSQTSGKRGETQYF. J is TRBJ2-5 and V is TRBV5-1; 9 bases align to TRBD2. Trimming removed 8 bases from V and 5 bases from J; junction bases left unmatched: 16. The CDR3 is 16 residues long. Germline V CDR1 and CDR2: SGHRS, YFSETQ.

This clone was observed at least ten times. V is TRBV7-6 and J is TRBJ1-3; TRBD1 is a possible D gene (6 bases). The CDR3 is 16 residues long. The V end lost 1 base, the J end lost 5 bases, and 15 bases lay between the germline ends. Per germline, CDR1 SGHVS and CDR2 FNYEAQ. CDR3 bases: TGTGCCAGCAGCTTAGGCCCAGCCGGGACACGAAACACCATATATTTT. Amino acid sequence: CASSLGPAGTRNTIYF.

This clone has more than one count but fewer than ten. This chain uses TRBV28 with TRBJ2-4; the D gene could be TRBD1 or TRBD2 (5 bases each). Germline values: CDR1 MDHEN, CDR2 SYDVKM. The CDR3 covers 15 residues. The V end lost 6 bases, the J end lost 3 bases, and 15 bases lay between the germline ends. Here the CDR3 reads CASSPGTYVKNIQYF. The CDR3 nucleotides read TGTGCCAGCAGCCCGGGGACCTACGTCAAAAACATTCAGTACTTC.

This clone was observed a handful of times. This chain uses TRBV28 with TRBJ2-1; 10 bases align to TRBD2. The CDR3 covers 16 residues. Trimming cost V 1 base and J 9 bases; bases outside gene matches: 9. Looked up from germline, CDR1 is MDHEN and CDR2 is SYDVKM. The CDR3 spells CASSLLYGTSVGEQFF. The CDR3 region has the DNA TGTGCCAGCAGTTTATTATATGGGACTAGCGTTGGTGAGCAGTTCTTC.

This clone occurred a few times. A junction end diverges from the germline sequence, so it may reflect a read error. The chain has TRBV28 and TRBJ1-5; D remains unclear. The CDR3 has 15 residues. Per the germline V gene, CDR1 is MDHEN and CDR2 is SYDVKM. The CDR3 spells CACRWDLGGNQPQHF. CDR3 bases: TGTGCCTGCAGGTGGGATCTGGGTGGCAATCAGCCCCAGCATTTT.